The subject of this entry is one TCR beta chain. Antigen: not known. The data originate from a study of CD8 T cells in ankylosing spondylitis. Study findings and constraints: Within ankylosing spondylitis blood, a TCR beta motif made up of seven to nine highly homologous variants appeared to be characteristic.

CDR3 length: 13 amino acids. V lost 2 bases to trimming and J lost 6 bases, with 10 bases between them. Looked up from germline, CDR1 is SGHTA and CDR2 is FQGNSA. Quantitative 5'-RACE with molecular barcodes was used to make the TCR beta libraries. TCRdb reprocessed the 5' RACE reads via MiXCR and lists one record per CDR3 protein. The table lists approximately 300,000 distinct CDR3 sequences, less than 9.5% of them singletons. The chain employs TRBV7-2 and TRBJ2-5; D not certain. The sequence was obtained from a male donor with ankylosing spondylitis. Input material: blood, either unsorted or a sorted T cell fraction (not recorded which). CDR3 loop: CASSLPGAKTQYF. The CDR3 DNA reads TGTGCCAGCAGCTTACCGGGCGCGAAGACCCAGTACTTC.